These T cell receptor beta chains were read from a single sample in a study of T cell responses to AZD1222 COVID-19 vaccine. Some clones are missing from TCRdb's copy, which holds only in-frame ones; the method was immunoSEQ multiplex PCR. The table shows approximately 120,000 clones, with over 85% occurring only once. Sequenced material: peripheral blood, taken on day 0 of AZD1222 vaccination. The receptors stem from an adult in good health. Both conserved end residues are part of each CDR3. D genes are given only for firm matches. Some rows have no size entry. The others give once, few or many, or a class for an expanded clone.

j_call	v_call	d_call	clone_size	cdr3_aa	cdr3_nt
TRBJ1-1	TRBV18	TRBD1	.	CASSEAWDRGPFF	TGTGCCAGCTCAGAAGCTTGGGACAGGGGTCCTTTCTTT
TRBJ1-1	TRBV2	.	.	CASSKRDRRGTEAFF	TGTGCCAGCAGCAAAAGAGACCGACGAGGGACTGAAGCTTTCTTT
TRBJ1-2	TRBV2	TRBD1	once	CASTYDRGASGYTF	TGTGCCAGCACCTATGACAGGGGAGCAAGTGGCTACACCTTC
TRBJ2-2	TRBV7-9	.	.	CASSLEGELFF	TGTGCCAGCAGCTTAGAAGGGGAGCTGTTTTTT
TRBJ2-3	TRBV7-8	TRBD2	.	CASSTGLAGGSTDTQYF	TGTGCCAGCAGCACCGGACTAGCGGGAGGGAGCACAGATACGCAGTATTTT
TRBJ2-7	TRBV28	TRBD2	.	CASSPMGASGRAHFYEQYF	TGTGCCAGCAGCCCCATGGGGGCTAGCGGGAGGGCTCACTTCTACGAGCAGTACTTC
TRBJ2-1	TRBV19	.	few	CASRQIDYDEQFF	TGTGCCAGTAGACAGATAGATTACGATGAGCAGTTCTTC
TRBJ1-3	TRBV4-2	.	once	CASSQEDRHSGNTIYF	TGTGCCAGCAGCCAAGAGGACAGACACTCTGGAAACACCATATATTTT
TRBJ2-3	TRBV5-1	.	.	CASSLGLGAQTDTQYF	TGCGCCAGCAGCTTGGGTTTAGGGGCCCAAACAGATACGCAGTATTTT
TRBJ1-2	TRBV6-4	.	.	CASRHLSRYGYTF	TGTGCCAGCCGACATCTTTCGAGGTATGGCTACACCTTC
TRBJ1-6	TRBV6-5	.	once	CATLPGERPSTLHF	TGTGCCACCCTCCCGGGCGAACGGCCCTCCACCCTCCACTTT
TRBJ2-3	TRBV5-1	.	once	CASSLGGGSTDTQYF	TGCGCCAGCAGCTTGGGCGGCGGTAGCACAGATACGCAGTATTTT
TRBJ2-1	TRBV9	.	.	CASSVSGRMRDFNNEQFF	TGTGCCAGCAGCGTTAGCGGCAGAATGCGGGACTTCAACAATGAGCAGTTCTTC
TRBJ2-5	TRBV24-1	TRBD2	.	CATSDPPGAGGSGWTQYF	TGTGCCACCAGTGACCCGCCAGGGGCGGGAGGCTCCGGTTGGACCCAGTACTTC
TRBJ1-3	TRBV18	.	once	CASSSGPPRGNTIYF	TGTGCCAGCTCATCCGGGCCCCCAAGAGGAAACACCATATATTTT
TRBJ1-1	TRBV28	.	few	CASRAVQGLDTEAFF	TGTGCCAGCAGAGCCGTCCAGGGGCTGGACACTGAAGCTTTCTTT
TRBJ2-5	TRBV7-2	TRBD2	.	CASSSRLAGRQTQYF	TGTGCCAGCAGCTCGAGACTAGCGGGACGACAGACCCAGTACTTC
TRBJ2-7	TRBV7-9	.	.	CASRGTPYEQYF	TGTGCCAGCCGGGGGACCCCCTACGAGCAGTACTTC
TRBJ1-1	TRBV5-1	.	.	CASSWGDRTNTEAFF	TGCGCCAGCAGCTGGGGCGACAGGACGAACACTGAAGCTTTCTTT
TRBJ1-1	TRBV14	.	.	CASSQNMNTEAFF	TGTGCCAGCAGCCAGAACATGAACACTGAAGCTTTCTTT
TRBJ2-1	TRBV7-9	TRBD2	.	CASRGSGAYNEQFF	TGTGCCAGCAGAGGTAGCGGGGCTTACAATGAGCAGTTCTTC
TRBJ1-1	TRBV28	.	.	CASSPVGGGRVTEAFF	TGTGCCAGCAGCCCCGTCGGGGGGGGCCGGGTCACTGAAGCTTTCTTT
TRBJ1-1	TRBV4-2	.	.	CASSQDGSTGTEAFF	TGTGCCAGCAGCCAAGATGGTAGCACAGGGACTGAAGCTTTCTTT
TRBJ2-3	TRBV10-3	TRBD2	.	CAIMAGGDTDTQYF	TGTGCCATCATGGCGGGAGGGGACACAGATACGCAGTATTTT